This TCR beta chain was found in a study of blood T cell repertoires in COVID-19. The wider study: Samples came from the United States, Italy and Spain, spanning acute and convalescent COVID-19. From T cells, B-cell-depleted T cells, or PBMCs came the material, which was cDNA or gDNA.

Per germline, CDR1 WNHNN and CDR2 SYGVQD (reference sequence). The CDR3 extends over 14 amino acids. The ends were cut back, 6 bases at V and 1 base at J, with 11 bases in the middle. In the authors' methods: Estimated nucleated cell counts came from reference gene primer amplification. Libraries were prepared by immunoSEQ multiplex PCR; TCRdb keeps only in-frame clonotypes and omits some of them. The D gene and trimming were derived from the DNA, and the V and J assignments and clone size from that table. Here the sample spans about 180,000 clones, about 85% being singletons. The origin of this receptor is a woman aged 30 to 39 with active or convalescent COVID-19. The specimen sequenced was peripheral blood. The chain employs TRBV10-1 and TRBJ2-3; D is perhaps TRBD2 (6 bases). CDR3 bases: TGCGCCAGCAGCGCCGGGACTGGCACAGATACGCAGTATTTT. This codes for CASSAGTGTDTQYF.